This TCR beta chain stems from a study of Tregs in tolerant kidney transplant recipients (dated by TCRdb to between 2018 and 2021). General notes on the study: The transplants used related donors along with nonmyeloablative bone marrow transplantation, and in the human trials mixed chimerism was transient. Before combined kidney and bone marrow transplantation, this study identified donor-specific regulatory T cells using TCRbeta sequencing and then followed those same cells after transplant.

Remarks on this clone: This clone's antigen is unknown. No base quality values were provided; no much bigger clone lies one nucleotide off.

What the work shows at the level of the full study, not this receptor alone: The study was constrained by small patient numbers, and validation of the findings is required in larger populations and under other immunosuppression protocols. For some patients the PCR primers changed over time, which made it impossible to compare the samples from those patients at the nucleotide level. In tolerant patients, donor-specific Tregs expanded more than Tregs overall, which suggests antigen-driven rather than nonspecific expansion. Expanding Tregs with activated donor B cells appeared to identify the most biologically relevant and donor-specific TCRbeta repertoire. Biological reproducibility was not examined directly, but technical replication error appeared to be minimal.

This specimen's time point label, interpreted: blood sample drawn before combined kidney and bone marrow transplant. Unstimulated Tregs (CD4+CD25+CD127-), CD4+ non-Tregs (CD4+CD25-), CD4 and CD8 cells were FACS-sorted from thawed PBMCs. Patients were a few combined kidney and bone marrow transplant recipients from the ITN036ST trial, and only these trial subjects had samples available. Healthy control blood was separated into PBMCs by Ficoll density gradient and cryopreserved, and patient PBMCs were collected both before and after transplant. For TCRbeta CDR3 sequencing, genomic DNA from the sorted cells was extracted using the QIAGEN DNeasy Blood and Tissue Kit. High-throughput TCRbeta CDR3 sequencing, including PCR amplification with bias correction and internal controls, was performed commercially through immunoSEQ. The study's processing was this. Unique productive TCRbeta sequences were defined by CDR3 nucleotide sequence where primers matched, otherwise by CDR3 amino acid sequence with Vbeta and Jbeta genes. To correct for sorting error, sequences found in more than one sorted population at a frequency ratio of 2:1 or less were discarded, and the remaining shared sequences were assigned to the population with the higher frequency. Sequences were defined as donor-reactive when expanded at least 5-fold in CFSE-low cells versus unstimulated cells and present at a frequency of at least 0.01% in CFSE-low cells. Repertoire divergence was quantified by Jensen-Shannon divergence calculated from the top 100 TCRbeta sequences ranked by frequency. For any sample with multiple sequencing runs, sorting error was corrected in each run separately before the runs were pooled. TCRdb carries this immuneACCESS record with in-frame sequences only. Its versions omit some clonotypes, under half of them owing to an unresolved V gene in the studies checked, with the rest unexplained. V, J and clone size derive from that table, while D and trimming were established from the DNA sequence. This sample holds over 85,000 clones; over 85% were observed only once. Together, the top ten hold 0.46% of the sample.

V gives up 1 base and J gives up 6 bases, and the segment between their germline ends measures 9 bases. Measured from the cysteine to the phenylalanine, the CDR3 is 14 residues long. The CDR3 DNA has 42 bases and is translated from base 1. The germline V gene yields SGHNT for CDR1 and YENEEA for CDR2. The sequence was obtained from a human donor who received a combined kidney and bone marrow transplant. The material sequenced was CD4+ T cells from blood, taken before the transplant. This receptor chain uses TRBV11-3 and TRBJ2-2; the D gene assignment is ambiguous. The CDR3 reads as follows: CASSLAFRAGELFF. The DNA is TGTGCCAGCAGCTTAGCTTTCCGGGCCGGGGAGCTGTTTTTT.